The rows below give T cell receptor beta chains drawn from one sample of a study of blood T cell repertoires in COVID-19. Assay: immunoSEQ multiplex PCR; the TCRdb copy retains only in-frame clones and omits some. The data show approximately 470,000 clones, with 70% to 90% seen just once and more than 3% held by the top ten. Sequences were obtained from peripheral blood. Receptor source: a human donor in a cohort sampled during active COVID-19. Both conserved end residues are part of each CDR3. The D gene is left open where the match is weak. Expanded clones get a size class; other rows say once, few or many, or leave the size out.

NA,TRBJ1-4,TRBV10-3,TRBD1,CAISPGGRTNEKLFF,TGTGCCATCAGCCCAGGGGGCCGCACTAATGAAAAACTGTTTTTT
once,TRBJ1-2,TRBV19,TRBD1,CASSSRQGNQWGYTF,TGTGCCAGTAGTTCGAGACAGGGGAACCAGTGGGGCTACACCTTC
NA,TRBJ2-7,TRBV5-6,NA,CASSLDSPGYEQYF,TGTGCCAGCAGCTTGGACAGCCCTGGCTACGAGCAGTACTTC
once,TRBJ2-5,TRBV7-9,TRBD2,CASSLDSSGRWETQYF,TGTGCCAGCAGCTTAGACTCTAGCGGGAGGTGGGAGACCCAGTACTTC
NA,TRBJ2-1,TRBV7-3,TRBD2,CASSPGLGVGDEQFF,TGTGCCAGCAGCCCCGGACTAGGAGTTGGGGATGAGCAGTTCTTC
NA,TRBJ2-2,TRBV6-5,NA,CASSYPGTGELFF,TGTGCCAGCAGTTATCCAGGCACCGGGGAGCTGTTTTTT
NA,TRBJ2-2,TRBV7-2,NA,CASSFLQGGTGELFF,TGTGCCAGCAGCTTCCTACAGGGAGGGACCGGGGAGCTGTTTTTT
once,TRBJ2-1,TRBV5-1,NA,CASSTIGALPGGEQFF,TGCGCCAGCAGCACAATCGGAGCGTTACCCGGAGGTGAGCAGTTCTTC
NA,TRBJ2-4,TRBV28,TRBD1,CASSFKGARNIQYF,TGTGCCAGCAGTTTCAAGGGGGCAAGAAACATTCAGTACTTC
NA,TRBJ2-3,TRBV19,TRBD2,CASSIIAGGRGTDTQYF,TGTGCCAGTAGTATTATAGCGGGAGGGCGTGGCACAGATACGCAGTATTTT
NA,TRBJ2-3,TRBV7-3,TRBD2,CASSQTGTRVADTQYF,TGTGCCAGCAGCCAAACCGGGACTAGAGTGGCAGATACGCAGTATTTT
NA,TRBJ2-2,TRBV7-3,NA,CASSPQGPSNTGELFF,TGTGCCAGCAGCCCGCAGGGGCCGTCGAACACCGGGGAGCTGTTTTTT
NA,TRBJ1-1,TRBV25-1,TRBD1,CASSVTGGRRTEAFF,TGTGCCAGCAGTGTCACAGGGGGCCGCAGGACTGAAGCTTTCTTT
NA,TRBJ2-4,TRBV2,TRBD2,CASNELARGAKNIQYF,TGTGCCAGCAATGAACTAGCGCGAGGGGCCAAAAACATTCAGTACTTC
NA,TRBJ1-5,TRBV24-1,TRBD1,CATSDRTGLNQPQHF,TGTGCCACCAGTGATCGGACAGGCCTCAATCAGCCCCAGCATTTT
NA,TRBJ2-1,TRBV6-4,NA,CASSGQEWDEQFF,TGTGCCAGCAGTGGACAGGAGTGGGATGAGCAGTTCTTC
NA,TRBJ1-2,TRBV10-3,NA,CAISQGELDYGYTF,TGTGCCATCAGCCAGGGCGAACTGGACTATGGCTACACCTTC
once,TRBJ2-3,TRBV5-5,TRBD1,CASSRGQGTDTQYF,TGTGCCAGCAGCCGGGGACAGGGGACAGATACGCAGTATTTT
NA,TRBJ2-7,TRBV19,NA,CASSTSGTISYEQYF,TGTGCCAGTAGTACTTCCGGGACAATCTCCTACGAGCAGTACTTC
NA,TRBJ2-1,TRBV27,TRBD2,CASSYWTSGSYNEQFF,TGTGCCAGCAGTTATTGGACTAGCGGCTCCTACAATGAGCAGTTCTTC
NA,TRBJ2-2,TRBV30,NA,CAWSSPGSWLVGELFF,TGTGCCTGGAGTTCCCCGGGAAGCTGGCTGGTCGGGGAGCTGTTTTTT
once,TRBJ2-7,TRBV11-2,TRBD1,CASSPGTGPYEQYF,TGTGCCAGCTCACCCGGGACAGGACCCTACGAGCAGTACTTC
NA,TRBJ1-2,TRBV6-6,NA,CASSQGQTRSNYGYTF,TGTGCCAGCAGCCAGGGACAAACTCGTTCTAACTATGGCTACACCTTC
NA,TRBJ1-2,TRBV29-1,TRBD1,CSASDRVDYGYTF,TGCAGCGCCTCGGACAGGGTCGACTATGGCTACACCTTC
NA,TRBJ2-2,TRBV3-1/TRBV3-2,TRBD2,CASSQAVPGGYTGELFF,TGTGCCAGCAGCCAAGCCGTTCCGGGAGGTTACACCGGGGAGCTGTTTTTT